Shown below are 9 T cell receptor beta chains from a single sample sequenced in a study of cytomegalovirus exposure and HLA in healthy donors. The PCR used 60 Vbeta and 13 Jbeta primers. Sequencing used immunoSEQ multiplex PCR; TCRdb keeps in-frame clones, though not all of them. Found here are 50,000 to 80,000 clones, roughly 80% of them singletons; the top ten hold more than 4.5%. Sequencing was carried out using PBMCs. The receptors were gathered from a male donor in good health and CMV-seropositive.

V and J are TRBV4-2 and TRBJ2-1; 13 nucleotides agree with TRBD2. V was clipped by 3 bases and J by 5 bases; unmatched bases: 4. The CDR3 sequence is 16 residues long. Germline-derived CDR1 and CDR2 are LGHNA and YNFKEQ. This chain's CDR3 is CASSHQGLAGNNEQFF. CDR3 in DNA: TGTGCCAGCAGCCATCAGGGACTAGCGGGAAACAATGAGCAGTTCTTC.

The sample holds one count of this clone. The rearrangement links TRBV4-3 to TRBJ2-1, with TRBD2 identical over 10 bases. Germline values: CDR1 LGHNA, CDR2 YSLEER. The ends lost 1 base at V and 3 bases at J; junction bases unmatched: 0. The CDR3 is 15 residues long. The CDR3 sequence: CASSQVAGGYNEQFF. The CDR3 bases are TGCGCCAGCAGCCAAGTAGCGGGGGGCTACAATGAGCAGTTCTTC.

The CDR3 DNA sequence: TGTGCCAGCAGCCCCGGACAGGGCTACACCTTC. This encodes CASSPGQGYTF. The V gene is TRBV6-5, the J gene TRBJ1-2; the D gene is possibly TRBD1 (6 bases). The CDR3 extends over 11 amino acids. Trimming took off 6 bases at V and 8 bases at J, with 10 bases between the two ends. Germline-derived CDR1 and CDR2 are MNHEY and SVGAGI.

The CDR3 region is CASSNTGTAYTEAFF. The CDR3 nucleotides are TGTGCCAGCAGCAACACCGGGACAGCTTACACTGAAGCTTTCTTT. The rearrangement links TRBV13 to TRBJ1-1, with 7 bases aligning to TRBD1. CDR1 and CDR2 from the germline V gene are PRHDT and FYEKMQ (reference sequence). CDR3 length: 15 amino acids. The V segment lost 5 bases and the J segment 3 bases; nucleotides outside the gene matches: 9.

V gene TRBV2 combines with J gene TRBJ1-4, with D maybe TRBD1 (5 bases). V lost 4 bases, J lost 2 bases, and 14 bases lay in between. This CDR3 has 16 amino acids. Germline CDR1 and CDR2: SNHLY and FYNNEI. The CDR3 bases are TGTGCCAGCAGTGGAGAATCGGGACTTACTAATGAAAAACTGTTTTTT. Its translation: CASSGESGLTNEKLFF.

The V and J genes are TRBV9 and TRBJ1-4, with D tentatively TRBD1 (5 bases). CDR1 and CDR2 (germline): SGDLS, YYNGEE. The CDR3 is made up of 14 amino acids. The V and J ends lost 3 bases and 2 bases respectively, with 8 bases between them. CDR3 sequence reads: CASSATVTNEKLFF. DNA for the CDR3: TGTGCCAGCAGCGCGACAGTCACTAATGAAAAACTGTTTTTT.

The sample holds a few counts of this clone. This chain joins TRBV10-2 and TRBJ2-7; D remains ambiguous. CDR1 and CDR2 (germline): WSHSY, SAAADI. V shed 6 bases and J shed 0 bases, with 6 bases lying between them. This CDR3 is 12 amino acids long. The CDR3 nucleotides are TGCGCCAGCAGCTACAGCTCCTACGAGCAGTACTTC. This gives the protein CASSYSSYEQYF.

This clone was detected only a few times. The chain has TRBV6-6 and TRBJ1-2, with D unclear. The germline CDR1 and CDR2 sequences are MNHNY and SVGAGI (reference sequence). The CDR3 has 16 residues. Between the trimmed V and J ends, which lost 2 bases and 2 bases, there was a span of 15 bases. The CDR3 loop reads CASSYPVQTGNYGYTF. In nucleotides, the CDR3 is TGTGCCAGCAGTTACCCGGTACAAACGGGGAACTATGGCTACACCTTC.

This clone was seen a handful of times. J is TRBJ1-2 and V is TRBV4-1; D remains ambiguous. V lost 4 bases and J 0 bases, leaving 15 bases between the germline ends. From germline, CDR1 is MGHRA and CDR2 YSYEKL. This CDR3 contains 16 residues. The CDR3 DNA reads as TGCGCCAGCAGCCGCACGCAGGATGTAGCTAACTATGGCTACACCTTC. This translates into CASSRTQDVANYGYTF.